The 12 T cell receptor beta chains presented below share a single source sample, sequenced in a study of cytotoxic CD8 clonotypes in ibrutinib-treated CLL. Only in-frame clones appear in the TCRdb table, and some are missing; sequencing was by immunoSEQ multiplex PCR. Of roughly 180,000 clones listed, approximately 68% are singletons. The material was PBMCs, obtained after 24 months of ibrutinib treatment. The receptor set was obtained from a human donor with chronic lymphocytic leukemia.

This chain joins TRBV4-2 and TRBJ1-5; 9 bases are shared with TRBD1. In germline, CDR1 is LGHNA, CDR2 YNFKEQ. The trim removed 3 bases at V and 7 bases at J, leaving 7 bases unmatched. CDR3 length: 15 amino acids. CDR3 DNA: TGTGCCAGCAGCCAGGACAGGGGAAGTGTACAGCCCCAGCATTTT. This codes for CASSQDRGSVQPQHF.

This chain connects TRBV9 to TRBJ2-1; TRBD2 matches at 14 bases. Germline CDR1 SGDLS, CDR2 YYNGEE. Germline trimming cut 4 bases from V and 0 bases from J; bases unmatched to any gene: 6. The CDR3 sequence is 18 residues long. CDR3 amino acids: CASSTGLAGVSSYNEQFF. The DNA of the CDR3 is TGTGCCAGCAGCACGGGACTAGCGGGAGTGAGCTCCTACAATGAGCAGTTCTTC.

This chain links TRBV27 with TRBJ2-2; TRBD1 aligns across 7 bases. Germline trimming cut 6 bases from V and 5 bases from J; bases unmatched to any gene: 6. CDR3 size: 14 residues. Germline assignment: CDR1 MNHEY and CDR2 SMNVEV (reference sequence). The CDR3 here is CASRATGKTGELFF. In nucleotides, the CDR3 is TGTGCCAGCAGAGCGACAGGGAAAACCGGGGAGCTGTTTTTT.

Written as DNA, the CDR3 is TGTGCCAGCAGCCAACTACCGGGACTTCACTCCTACGAGCAGTACTTC. Its translation: CASSQLPGLHSYEQYF. This chain links TRBV4-2 with TRBJ2-7, with TRBD2 as a possible D gene (6 bases). Per germline, CDR1 LGHNA and CDR2 YNFKEQ. V shed 2 bases and J shed 0 bases, with 14 bases lying between them. The CDR3 covers 16 residues.

This chain links TRBV7-2 with TRBJ2-1; perhaps TRBD1 as D (6 bases). V was clipped by 5 bases and J by 8 bases, with 16 bases between them. Germline V lookup: CDR1 SGHTA, CDR2 FQGNSA. This CDR3 spans 14 amino acids. CDR3 region: CASSPQTGYDEQFF. As DNA, the CDR3 is TGTGCCAGCAGCCCGCAGACAGGTTATGATGAGCAGTTCTTC.

The CDR3 loop reads CASSLRRGRGEQYF. CDR3 nucleotides: TGTGCCAGCAGCTTACGGCGGGGTCGCGGCGAGCAGTACTTC. The gene calls are TRBV13 and TRBJ2-7; possible D gene TRBD2, 6 bases. Germline assignment: CDR1 PRHDT and CDR2 FYEKMQ (reference sequence). V lost 2 bases to trimming and J lost 6 bases, with 14 bases between them. This CDR3 has 14 residues.

V gene TRBV15 combines with J gene TRBJ2-7, with a possible D match to TRBD2 (6 bases). The germline CDR1 and CDR2 sequences are LNHNV and YYDKDF (reference sequence). V was trimmed by 0 bases and J by 4 bases, leaving 16 bases between them. The CDR3 is 16 amino acids. This CDR3 is CATSRDGSGSWYEQYF. The CDR3, as DNA: TGTGCCACCAGCAGAGACGGATCCGGGAGCTGGTACGAGCAGTACTTC.

The gene calls are TRBV4-1 and TRBJ2-7, with no clear D. Germline assignment: CDR1 MGHRA and CDR2 YSYEKL. The V and J ends lost 3 bases and 5 bases respectively, with 14 bases between them. The CDR3 is made up of 14 amino acids. In DNA form, the CDR3 reads TGCGCCAGCAGCCAGATCGACATGGGGAACGAGCAGTACTTC. Translation: CASSQIDMGNEQYF.

This clone has only one observation. The CDR3 nucleotides are TGTGCCAGCAGTGGACCAACAGCTTTGCGGCCTTACGAGCAGTACTTC. Its protein product is CASSGPTALRPYEQYF. This chain uses TRBV25-1 with TRBJ2-7, with D hard to call. Germline lookup yields CDR1 MGHDK and CDR2 SYGVNS. The V end lost 4 bases, the J end lost 4 bases, and 20 bases lay between the germline ends. This CDR3 contains 16 residues.

The gene calls are TRBV6-5 and TRBJ1-2; 7 bases line up with TRBD1. The CDR3 runs to 13 residues. Trimming removed 4 bases from V and 7 bases from J; junction bases left unmatched: 6. Germline lookup yields CDR1 MNHEY and CDR2 SVGAGI. The CDR3 here is CASSSRGVGGYTF. The CDR3 nucleotides read TGTGCCAGCAGTTCCAGGGGGGTCGGTGGCTACACCTTC.

V usage is TRBV19 and J usage is TRBJ2-7; TRBD1 matches 9 bases. Germline values: CDR1 LNHDA, CDR2 SQIVND (reference sequence). Trimming removed 5 bases from V and 0 bases from J; junction bases left unmatched: 5. The CDR3 is 15 amino acids. This CDR3 reads CASSAGTGSSYEQYF. For the CDR3, the DNA is TGTGCCAGTAGTGCCGGGACAGGGAGCTCCTACGAGCAGTACTTC.

This clone was observed once. The V call is TRBV4-1, the J call TRBJ2-1, with D perhaps TRBD1 or TRBD2 (5 bases each). CDR1 MGHRA and CDR2 YSYEKL come from the germline V gene. V was pared by 3 bases and J by 3 bases, with 15 bases between. The CDR3 totals 16 residues. The CDR3 sequence is CASSQIGQGVYNEQFF. In DNA form, the CDR3 reads TGCGCCAGCAGCCAGATCGGTCAGGGAGTCTACAATGAGCAGTTCTTC.